Presented here are 25 T cell receptor beta chains from one specimen sequenced in a study of T cell responses to AZD1222 COVID-19 vaccine. The repertoire was sequenced with immunoSEQ multiplex PCR; TCRdb's copy has only in-frame clones and lacks some. The sample has around 99,000 clones, around 92% seen once. The source was peripheral blood, collected 28 days after the second AZD1222 dose. Receptors were obtained from an adult who received the AZD1222 COVID-19 vaccine.

This rearrangement joins TRBV3-1 (or the pseudogene TRBV3-2) to TRBJ1-2; 9 nucleotides align to TRBD1. Per germline, CDR1 LGHDT and CDR2 YNNKEL (reference sequence). The CDR3 covers 17 residues. J was trimmed by 6 bases and V by 4 bases; bases with no gene match: 15. CDR3 in amino acids: CASSPYPGTGFGDGYTF. The DNA for the CDR3 is TGTGCCAGCAGCCCTTATCCCGGGACAGGGTTCGGTGATGGCTACACCTTC.

The chain joins TRBV2 to TRBJ1-4; D is possibly TRBD1 (5 bases). The CDR3 runs 14 residues. In germline, CDR1 is SNHLY, CDR2 FYNNEI. V lost 2 bases and J 10 bases, leaving 14 bases between the germline ends. The CDR3 loop is CASSEIRQGGKLFF. CDR3 DNA sequence: TGTGCCAGCAGTGAAATTCGGCAGGGTGGAAAACTGTTTTTT.

The V call is TRBV28, the J call TRBJ1-2; TRBD1 aligns across 9 bases. CDR3 length: 15 amino acids. CDR1 MDHEN and CDR2 SYDVKM come from the germline V gene. V was pared by 4 bases and J by 0 bases, with 3 bases of the junction left unmatched. The CDR3 spells CASSSTGGPNYGYTF. For the CDR3, the DNA is TGTGCCAGCAGTTCAACAGGGGGCCCTAACTATGGCTACACCTTC.

The V call is TRBV5-1, the J call TRBJ1-1; D might be TRBD1 (6 bases). V was clipped by 3 bases and J by 3 bases, with 18 bases between them. The germline V gene encodes CDR1 SGHRS and CDR2 YFSETQ. The CDR3 runs 16 residues. As DNA, the CDR3 is TGCGCCAGCAGCTATGGACAGTCCGCCGGGGACACTGAAGCTTTCTTT. This translates into CASSYGQSAGDTEAFF. Full variable domain (missing parts from reference TRBV5-1 and TRBJ1-1): KAGVTQTPRYLIKTRGQQVTLSCSPISGHRSVSWYQQTPGQGLQFLFEYFSETQRNKGNFPGRFSGRQFSNSRSEMNVSTLELGDSALYLCASSYGQSAGDTEAFFGQGTRLTVV.

This sequence joins TRBV10-1 and TRBJ2-6, with 8 bases aligning to TRBD2. Trimming took 7 bases from V and 2 from J; bases not matched to a gene: 4. Germline V gene data show CDR1 as WNHNN and CDR2 as SYGVQD (reference sequence). The CDR3 is 15 residues long. The CDR3, as DNA: TGCGCCAGCAACCCGCGGGGGGCTGGGGCCAACGTCCTGACTTTC. Translation gives CASNPRGAGANVLTF.

The chain joins TRBV6-2 or TRBV6-3 to TRBJ2-4, with 8 positions matching TRBD1. The length of the CDR3 is 11 residues. Germline values: CDR1 MNHEY, CDR2 SVGEGT. Trimming at V came to 4 bases and at J to 13 bases, leaving 3 bases not matched to a gene. DNA for the CDR3: TGTGCCAGCAGTTCCCGGACAGGGCAGTACTTC. This translates into CASSSRTGQYF.

The chain employs TRBV21-1 and TRBJ1-5; TRBD1 was called by the table and not checked on the DNA. TRBV21-1 is termed a pseudogene. The CDR3 runs 15 residues. The DNA for the CDR3 is TGTGCCAGCAGCTTTCGAACAGGGGGCGGGCAGCCCCAGCATTTT. Translating it yields CASSFRTGGGQPQHF.

This chain connects TRBV18 to TRBJ2-3, with a possible D match to TRBD2 (5 bases). V shed 1 base and J shed 1 base, with 9 bases lying between them. The germline gives CDR1 KGHSH, CDR2 LQKENI. There are 15 residues in the CDR3. The CDR3 protein is CASSPQGSGTDTQYF. The CDR3 DNA is TGTGCCAGCTCACCACAAGGTAGCGGCACAGATACGCAGTATTTT.

CDR3 sequence: CASNSAGGWRPQHF. The DNA for the CDR3 is TGTGCCAGCAATTCGGCAGGGGGCTGGAGGCCCCAGCATTTT. The genes are TRBV6-5 and TRBJ1-5; 8 bases agree with TRBD1. The CDR3 runs to 14 residues. The V gene end was trimmed by 7 bases and the J gene end by 9 bases; junction bases not matched to a gene: 11. Germline values: CDR1 MNHEY, CDR2 SVGAGI.

This clone was seen only once. The CDR3 reads CASSGTGVEKLFF. The CDR3 DNA is TGTGCCAGCAGCGGGACAGGGGTGGAAAAACTGTTTTTT. V gene TRBV2 combines with J gene TRBJ1-4, with 10 bases identical to TRBD1. The CDR3 sequence is 13 residues long. Germline V CDR1 and CDR2: SNHLY, FYNNEI. After removal of 6 bases from V and 8 bases from J, the junction contained 3 bases not matched to a gene.

The rearrangement uses TRBV11-2 and TRBJ1-2; the D is unclear. The CDR3 extends over 18 amino acids. Germline-derived CDR1 and CDR2 are SGHAT and FQNNGV. The V gene lost 5 bases and the J gene lost 0 bases, with 22 bases spanning the gap. CDR3 amino acids: CASSHTSSAGPANYGYTF. CDR3 sequence (DNA): TGTGCCAGCAGCCACACAAGTTCGGCAGGACCGGCTAACTATGGCTACACCTTC.

The chain combines TRBV27 with TRBJ1-3; D remains ambiguous. Per germline, CDR1 MNHEY and CDR2 SMNVEV (reference sequence). V was clipped by 6 bases and J by 6 bases, with 12 bases between them. This CDR3 contains 13 residues. CDR3 in DNA: TGTGCCAGCAGACGCCTGACCGAAAACACCATATATTTT. It translates to CASRRLTENTIYF.

This chain links TRBV2 with TRBJ1-1; possibly TRBD1 for D (6 bases). CDR1 and CDR2 (germline): SNHLY, FYNNEI. This CDR3 is 14 amino acids long. Trimming stripped 1 base from V and 6 bases from J, with 12 bases between. The CDR3 DNA reads TGTGCCAGCAGTGAAGTCCGGAAGGGGGCTGAAGCTTTCTTT. Its translation: CASSEVRKGAEAFF. Complete variable domain (other parts from reference TRBV2 and TRBJ1-1): EPEVTQTPSHQVTQMGQEVILRCVPISNHLYFYWYRQILGQKVEFLVSFYNNEISEKSEIFDDQFSVERPDGSNFTLKIRSTKLEDSAMYFCASSEVRKGAEAFFGQGTRLTVV.

The V call is TRBV28, the J call TRBJ1-2; perhaps TRBD1 as D (5 bases). This CDR3 contains 15 residues. Germline assignment: CDR1 MDHEN and CDR2 SYDVKM. V gave up 3 bases and J gave up 7 bases, with 18 bases separating them. The CDR3 DNA reads as TGTGCCAGCAGTTTGACCCGACGAGGGGAGACTGGCTACACCTTC. Its protein is CASSLTRRGETGYTF.

V and J are TRBV13 and TRBJ2-6; D gene unclear. Germline V gene data show CDR1 as PRHDT and CDR2 as FYEKMQ (reference sequence). V dropped 0 bases and J dropped 0 bases, with 12 bases sitting between them. This CDR3 is 18 amino acids long. The CDR3 nucleotides are TGTGCCAGCAGCTTAGGTTCAGAGCTCTACTCTGGGGCCAACGTCCTGACTTTC. Translation gives CASSLGSELYSGANVLTF.

The J gene is TRBJ2-3, the V gene TRBV19; D gene ambiguous. The CDR3 contains 14 residues. V was shortened by 3 bases and J by 3 bases, with 10 bases between the two germline ends. CDR1 and CDR2 (germline): LNHDA, SQIVND (reference sequence). DNA for the CDR3: TGTGCCAGTAGTATGCAAGGGAAAACAGATACGCAGTATTTT. Translated, it gives CASSMQGKTDTQYF.

The genes are TRBV7-2 and TRBJ2-6; the D gene is possibly TRBD2 (5 bases). V lost 5 bases and J 3 bases, leaving 11 bases between the germline ends. This CDR3 is built from 15 residues. From germline, CDR1 is SGHTA and CDR2 FQGNSA. DNA of the CDR3: TGTGCCAGCAGCGGAGGAAGGTTTGGGGCCAACGTCCTGACTTTC. This codes for CASSGGRFGANVLTF.

The chain is built from TRBV5-4 and TRBJ1-5, with D unclear. Per germline, CDR1 SGHNT and CDR2 YYREEE (reference sequence). The CDR3 spans 13 residues. Trimming pared 1 base from V and 0 bases from J, leaving 2 bases between. The CDR3 here is CASSLNSNQPQHF. CDR3 sequence (DNA): TGTGCCAGCAGCTTGAATAGCAATCAGCCCCAGCATTTT. Using reference TRBV5-4 and TRBJ1-5 for the parts outside the CDR3, the full variable domain is ETGVTQSPTHLIKTRGQQVTLRCSSQSGHNTVSWYQQALGQGPQFIFQYYREEENGRGNFPPRFSGLQFPNYSSELNVNALELDDSALYLCASSLNSNQPQHFGDGTRLSIL.

This chain connects TRBV25-1 to TRBJ1-1; no definite D call. CDR3 length equals 12 residues. Germline loops: CDR1 MGHDK, CDR2 SYGVNS. The ends were cut back, 2 bases at V and 4 bases at J, with 5 bases in the middle. DNA of the CDR3: TGTGCCAGCAGTGAAGCCAGCACTGAAGCTTTCTTT. This gives the protein CASSEASTEAFF.

This clone has a handful of counts. The CDR3 nucleotides read TGTGCCAGTTCTCTGGGTTTGAACACTGAAGCTTTCTTT. Protein product: CASSLGLNTEAFF. The rearrangement joins TRBV10-3 to TRBJ1-1; D remains ambiguous. The CDR3 covers 13 residues. Germline lookup yields CDR1 ENHRY and CDR2 SYGVKD. V was clipped by 10 bases and J by 0 bases, with 12 bases between them.

The chain carries TRBV27 and TRBJ1-6; TRBD1 might be the D (5 bases). CDR1 MNHEY and CDR2 SMNVEV come from the germline V gene (reference sequence). V gave up 3 bases and J gave up 7 bases, with 16 bases separating them. CDR3 size: 16 residues. The CDR3 coding sequence is TGTGCCAGCAGTTTTGGCGGGCGGGACCGGAATTCACCCCTCCACTTT. This codes for CASSFGGRDRNSPLHF.

This clone was seen only once. The chain combines TRBV6-4 with TRBJ2-1; D remains ambiguous. V gave up 2 bases and J gave up 5 bases, with 7 bases separating them. The germline CDR1 and CDR2 sequences are MRHNA and SNTAGT. This CDR3 comprises 13 residues. The CDR3 coding sequence is TGTGCCAGCAGTGACGGCGGCAACAATGAGCAGTTCTTC. Translating it yields CASSDGGNNEQFF.

This chain links TRBV4-2 with TRBJ2-2; D is perhaps TRBD2 (6 bases). V was pared by 1 base and J by 2 bases, with 11 bases between. This CDR3 is 16 amino acids long. Germline V gene data show CDR1 as LGHNA and CDR2 as YNFKEQ. Here the CDR3 DNA reads TGTGCCAGCAGCCAAGCCTTGGGACTTAACACCGGGGAGCTGTTTTTT. Protein: CASSQALGLNTGELFF.

The chain is built from TRBV6-1 and TRBJ1-2, with TRBD1 as a possible D gene (6 bases). The CDR3 loop spans 11 amino acids. Germline assignment: CDR1 MNHNS and CDR2 SASEGT. V was pared by 5 bases and J by 10 bases, with 11 bases between. This CDR3 reads CASSYRADYTF. In DNA, the CDR3 is TGTGCCAGCAGTTACAGGGCAGACTACACCTTC.

V gene TRBV30 combines with J gene TRBJ1-5; a weak D match, TRBD1 (5 bases). Trimming pared 3 bases from V and 6 bases from J, leaving 12 bases between. CDR1 GTSNPN and CDR2 SVGIG come from the germline V gene (reference sequence). The CDR3 totals 13 residues. CDR3 region: CAWRASGSQPQHF. The DNA for the CDR3 is TGTGCCTGGAGAGCTTCAGGGTCTCAGCCCCAGCATTTT.